This is a list of T cell receptor beta chains from one sample in a study of blood T cell repertoires in COVID-19. Data came from immunoSEQ multiplex PCR; TCRdb stores just in-frame clones and leaves some out. The sample contains over 250,000 clones, approximately 85% of which appear only once. Sequenced sample: peripheral blood. These receptors were obtained from a woman in her seventies with acute or convalescent COVID-19. CDR3s include the opening cysteine and the closing phenylalanine or tryptophan. A D gene is named only where the DNA matches it firmly. The size of a clone is reported for some rows only, either as once, few or many, or as a class for expanded clones.

NA	TRBV2	NA	TRBJ2-2	TGTGCCAGCAGTGGGCGGGCAGGGAGGACCGGGGAGCTGTTTTTT	CASSGRAGRTGELFF
NA	TRBV12-2	NA	TRBJ1-1	TGTGCAAGTCGCTTAGGACAGGAATCGACCGAGGAAGCTTTCTTT	CASRLGQESTEEAFF
NA	TRBV7-2	NA	TRBJ2-2	TGTGCCAGCACCCTGGCGGGTCCCGGGGAGCTGTTTTTT	CASTLAGPGELFF
TRBD1	TRBV7-8	NA	TRBJ1-3	TGTGCCAGCAGCCCACGGACAGGGAAAGGAAACACCATATATTTT	CASSPRTGKGNTIYF
TRBD2	TRBV3-1/TRBV3-2	NA	TRBJ2-5	TGTGCCAGCAGCCAATCCGCAACTAGCGGGACGCGCCCCCAGTACTTC	CASSQSATSGTRPQYF
TRBD2	TRBV9	few	TRBJ2-1	TGTGCCAGCAGCGTAGGTAGCGGGGGATACAATGAGCAGTTCTTC	CASSVGSGGYNEQFF
NA	TRBV7-8	NA	TRBJ1-5	TGTGCCAGCAGCCCCAGTTCGTTTAGCAATCAGCCCCAGCATTTT	CASSPSSFSNQPQHF
NA	TRBV10-2	NA	TRBJ2-6	TGCGCCAGCAGTGGAGGAGAAGCTGGGGCCAACGTCCTGACTTTC	CASSGGEAGANVLTF
NA	TRBV29-1	once	TRBJ1-2	TGCAGCGTTGAAGAAGGGTCTTCGGGGAGGGCTATGGTTGGCTACACCTTC	CSVEEGSSGRAMVGYTF
NA	TRBV10-1	once	TRBJ2-3	TGCGCCAGCAGTGATGGAGGCACAGATACGCAGTATTTT	CASSDGGTDTQYF
NA	TRBV7-8	NA	TRBJ2-7	TGTGCCAGCAGCCTGCCGTTGGGGCGGGGAGGCACCTACGAGCAGTACTTC	CASSLPLGRGGTYEQYF
NA	TRBV6-1	NA	TRBJ1-2	TGTGCCAGCAGTGAAGTAAAGGGAGGTCGAGGTATCAATGGCTACACCTTC	CASSEVKGGRGINGYTF
TRBD1	TRBV2	NA	TRBJ1-2	TGTGCCAGCAGTCGCCGGGACAGCAACTATGGCTACACCTTC	CASSRRDSNYGYTF
NA	TRBV30	NA	TRBJ1-1	TGTGCCTGGTCCCCAGGGAGGGGGAGGACTGAAGCTTTCTTT	CAWSPGRGRTEAFF
NA	TRBV19	NA	TRBJ1-2	TGTGCCAGTAGGGAGAGGGGGAAGAGGAATGGCTACACCTTC	CASRERGKRNGYTF
NA	TRBV4-1	NA	TRBJ1-4	TGCGCCAGCAGCCATGCCGGGGAAAATGAAAAACTGTTTTTT	CASSHAGENEKLFF
NA	TRBV7-9	once	TRBJ1-1	TGTGCCAGCAGCTTACAGGGGTACACTGAAGCTTTCTTT	CASSLQGYTEAFF
NA	TRBV20-1	NA	TRBJ1-2	TGCAGTGCTTTCCAGGTTGGCTACACCTTC	CSAFQVGYTF
TRBD1	TRBV19	NA	TRBJ1-1	TGTGCCAGTAGCTACGGGGACAGGTCCTCGGAAGCTTTCTTT	CASSYGDRSSEAFF
NA	TRBV12-5	NA	TRBJ1-2	TGTGCTAGTGGTCCGGTTCTGGGCTACACCTTC	CASGPVLGYTF
TRBD1	TRBV29-1	NA	TRBJ2-7	TGCAGCGTTAGTCAGGGGGCGGACGAGCAGTACTTC	CSVSQGADEQYF
NA	TRBV3-1/TRBV3-2	NA	TRBJ1-6	TGTGCCAGCAGTCCCGGGACCTATAATTCACCCCTCCACTTT	CASSPGTYNSPLHF
TRBD1	TRBV24-1	NA	TRBJ2-1	TGTGCCACCAGTGATAAACAGGGGGCTCGGAGTGAGCAGTTCTTC	CATSDKQGARSEQFF
NA	TRBV2	once	TRBJ1-2	TGTGCCAGCCGCCGGGAAGGGAGCGGGGTGTCTGGCTACACCTTC	CASRREGSGVSGYTF
NA	TRBV29-1	NA	TRBJ1-1	TGCAGCGCTGAATGGGGGGCTGAAGCTTTCTTT	CSAEWGAEAFF
NA	TRBV5-1	few	TRBJ1-5	TGCGCCAGCAGCTTTGAAACGGGGAGCAATCAGCCCCAGCATTTT	CASSFETGSNQPQHF
NA	TRBV2	few	TRBJ1-5	TGTGCCAGCAGGCGATCTTCAGGGAGCAATCAGCCCCAGCATTTT	CASRRSSGSNQPQHF
TRBD1	TRBV4-1	NA	TRBJ2-7	TGCGCCAGCAGCCCAGCCGGACAGGGGAGCTACGAGCAGTACTTC	CASSPAGQGSYEQYF
NA	TRBV2	few	TRBJ1-3	TGTGCCAGCAGTGCTCAGGCTACCTCTGGAAACACCATATATTTT	CASSAQATSGNTIYF
NA	TRBV12-2	NA	TRBJ2-1	TGTGCAAGTCGCCAGACTAGCGGGGCCTACAATGAGCAGTTCTTC	CASRQTSGAYNEQFF
TRBD1	TRBV7-8	NA	TRBJ2-2	TGTGCCAGCAGACAAAATACCAGACAGGGGTATACCGGGGAGCTGTTTTTT	CASRQNTRQGYTGELFF
TRBD2	TRBV5-1	NA	TRBJ2-5	TGCGCCAGCAGCTCTATCCCCGGGACTAAAGAGACCCAGTACTTC	CASSSIPGTKETQYF
TRBD1	TRBV28	NA	TRBJ1-5	TGTGCCAGCAGTATCTGGACAGGGGGGACCCTCAATCAGCCCCAGCATTTT	CASSIWTGGTLNQPQHF
NA	TRBV5-6	NA	TRBJ2-5	TGTGCCAGCAGCTTGGGTGGGGGCTCGGAGACCCAGTACTTC	CASSLGGGSETQYF
TRBD1	TRBV29-1	NA	TRBJ1-1	TGCAGCGTCCGACAGGGGAACGGTGAAGCTTTCTTT	CSVRQGNGEAFF
NA	TRBV5-1	many	TRBJ1-2	TGCGCCAGCAGCACAGGACAGTTCCACTATGGCTACACCTTC	CASSTGQFHYGYTF
NA	TRBV7-8	NA	TRBJ2-6	TGTGCCAGCAGCTGGCTTGGTGGGGCCAACGTCCTGACTTTC	CASSWLGGANVLTF
NA	TRBV18	NA	TRBJ1-1	TGTGCCAGCTCACCGCGGAGCACTGAAGCTTTCTTT	CASSPRSTEAFF
TRBD2	TRBV19	NA	TRBJ2-5	TGTGCCAGTAGTCTCCGGACTAGCGGGGGCCAAGAGACCCAGTACTTC	CASSLRTSGGQETQYF
NA	TRBV10-3	few	TRBJ2-3	TGTGCCATCAGTGATCCCCTCACAGATACGCAGTATTTT	CAISDPLTDTQYF
TRBD1	TRBV28	NA	TRBJ1-2	TGTGCCAGCAGTGACAGGGTGGAAGGCTACACCTTC	CASSDRVEGYTF
NA	TRBV19	NA	TRBJ1-4	TGTGCCAGTAGGATCCTCCAGGGATCTAATGAAAAACTGTTTTTT	CASRILQGSNEKLFF
TRBD1	TRBV29-1	NA	TRBJ2-2	TGCAGCGCCGGACAGGGGTCGAACACCGGGGAGCTGTTTTTT	CSAGQGSNTGELFF
NA	TRBV19	few	TRBJ2-1	TGTGCCAGTAGTGGCTCAGGGGCGAAAAACTACAATGAGCAGTTCTTC	CASSGSGAKNYNEQFF
NA	TRBV20-1	NA	TRBJ2-3	TGCAGTGTCCACACAGATACGCAGTATTTT	CSVHTDTQYF
NA	TRBV29-1	NA	TRBJ2-3	TGCAGCGTGCGACTAGTCACGAGCACAGATACGCAGTATTTT	CSVRLVTSTDTQYF
NA	TRBV2	NA	TRBJ2-1	TGTGCCAGCAGGAGACAGGCGTCCTACAATGAGCAGTTCTTC	CASRRQASYNEQFF